This TCR beta chain originates from a study of control samples from healthy donors and cancer patients. Using immunoSEQ multiplex PCR, the repertoire was profiled, and TCRdb retains in-frame clones only, with some absent. The sample lists about 51,000 clones, approximately 89% occurring once. The CDR3 consists of 14 residues. CDR1 and CDR2 from the germline V gene are MGHRA and YSYEKL. V lost 1 base, J lost 5 bases, and 12 bases lay in between. The chain joins TRBV4-1 to TRBJ2-7; maybe TRBD2 (6 bases). Sample: PBMCs. The source is a man aged 40-50 years with colorectal cancer. The CDR3 sequence: CASSQVGGFDEQYF. CDR3 DNA sequence: TGCGCCAGCAGCCAAGTTGGGGGGTTCGACGAGCAGTACTTC.